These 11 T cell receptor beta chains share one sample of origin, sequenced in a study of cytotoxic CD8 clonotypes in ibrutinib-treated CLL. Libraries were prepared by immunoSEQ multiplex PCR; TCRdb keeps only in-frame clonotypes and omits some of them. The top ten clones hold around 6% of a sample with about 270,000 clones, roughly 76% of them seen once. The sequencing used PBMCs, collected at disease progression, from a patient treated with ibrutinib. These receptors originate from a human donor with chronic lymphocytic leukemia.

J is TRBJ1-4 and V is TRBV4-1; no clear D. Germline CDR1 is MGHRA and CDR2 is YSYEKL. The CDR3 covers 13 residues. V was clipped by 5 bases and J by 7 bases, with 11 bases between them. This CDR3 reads CASSWASPEKLFF. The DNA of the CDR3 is TGCGCCAGCAGCTGGGCGAGTCCTGAAAAACTGTTTTTT.

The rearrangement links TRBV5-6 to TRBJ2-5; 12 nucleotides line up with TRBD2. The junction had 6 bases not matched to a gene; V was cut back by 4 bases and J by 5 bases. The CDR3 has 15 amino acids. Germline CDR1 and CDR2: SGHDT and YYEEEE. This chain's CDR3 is CASSPMTSGSETQYF. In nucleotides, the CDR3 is TGTGCCAGCAGCCCAATGACTAGCGGGAGTGAGACCCAGTACTTC.

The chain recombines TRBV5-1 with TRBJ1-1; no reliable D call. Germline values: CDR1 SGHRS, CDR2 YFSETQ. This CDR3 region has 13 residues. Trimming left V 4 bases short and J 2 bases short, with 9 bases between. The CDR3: CASSVRPNTEAFF. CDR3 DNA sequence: TGCGCCAGCAGCGTCAGGCCTAACACTGAAGCTTTCTTT.

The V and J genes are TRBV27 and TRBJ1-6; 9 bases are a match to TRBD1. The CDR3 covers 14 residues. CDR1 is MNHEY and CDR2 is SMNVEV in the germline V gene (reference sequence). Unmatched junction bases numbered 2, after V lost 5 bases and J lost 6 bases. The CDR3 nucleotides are TGTGCCAGCAGTCGGGGACAGGGTAATTCACCCCTCCACTTT. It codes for CASSRGQGNSPLHF.

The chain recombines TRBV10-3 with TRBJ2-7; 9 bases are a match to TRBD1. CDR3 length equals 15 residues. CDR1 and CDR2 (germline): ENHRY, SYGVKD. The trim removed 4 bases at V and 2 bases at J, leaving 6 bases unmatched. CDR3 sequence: CAISGDRVPTYEQYF. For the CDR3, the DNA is TGTGCCATCAGTGGGGACAGGGTCCCTACCTACGAGCAGTACTTC.

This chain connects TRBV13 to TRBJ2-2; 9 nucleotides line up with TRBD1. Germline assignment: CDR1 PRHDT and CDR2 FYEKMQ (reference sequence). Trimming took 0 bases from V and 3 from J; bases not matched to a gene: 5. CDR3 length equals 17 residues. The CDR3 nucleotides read TGTGCCAGCAGCTTAGGGGGGACAGGGATATACACCGGGGAGCTGTTTTTT. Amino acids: CASSLGGTGIYTGELFF.

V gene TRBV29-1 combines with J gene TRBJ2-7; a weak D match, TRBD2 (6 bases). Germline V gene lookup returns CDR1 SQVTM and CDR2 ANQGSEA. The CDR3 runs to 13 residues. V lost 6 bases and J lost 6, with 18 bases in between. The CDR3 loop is CSVESGLLGEQYF. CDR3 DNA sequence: TGCAGCGTAGAATCTGGACTACTCGGCGAGCAGTACTTC.

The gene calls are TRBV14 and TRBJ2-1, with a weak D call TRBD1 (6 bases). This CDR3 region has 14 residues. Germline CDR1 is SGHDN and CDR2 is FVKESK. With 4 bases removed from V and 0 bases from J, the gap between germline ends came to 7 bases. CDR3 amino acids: CASSLQGSYNEQFF. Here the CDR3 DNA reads TGTGCCAGCAGCCTACAGGGCTCCTACAATGAGCAGTTCTTC.

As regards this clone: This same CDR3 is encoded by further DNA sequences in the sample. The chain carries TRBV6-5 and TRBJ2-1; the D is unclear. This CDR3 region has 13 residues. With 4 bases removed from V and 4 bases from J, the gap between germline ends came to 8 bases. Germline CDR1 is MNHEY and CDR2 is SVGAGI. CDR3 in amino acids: CASSSTGYNEQFF. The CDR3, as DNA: TGTGCCAGCAGTTCGACCGGATACAATGAGCAGTTCTTC.

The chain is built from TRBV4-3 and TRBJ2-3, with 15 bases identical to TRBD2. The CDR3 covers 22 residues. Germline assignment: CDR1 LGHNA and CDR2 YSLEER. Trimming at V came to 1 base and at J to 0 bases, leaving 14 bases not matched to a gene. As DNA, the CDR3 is TGCGCCAGCAGCCAAGCCGACCCGAGGGGACTAGCGGGGGGTCCTAGCACAGATACGCAGTATTTT. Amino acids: CASSQADPRGLAGGPSTDTQYF.

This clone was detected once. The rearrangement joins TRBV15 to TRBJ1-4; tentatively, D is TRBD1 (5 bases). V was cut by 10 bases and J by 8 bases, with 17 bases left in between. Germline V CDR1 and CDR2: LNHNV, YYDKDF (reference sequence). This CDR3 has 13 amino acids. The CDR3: CAIQGAEREKLFF. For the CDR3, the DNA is TGTGCCATCCAGGGTGCAGAGCGAGAAAAACTGTTTTTT.